The rows below give T cell receptor beta chains drawn from one sample of a study of response to subunit inactivated influenza vaccine. Each CDR3 protein is one row after TCRdb ran MiXCR on the RT-PCR reads. The data show approximately 170,000 distinct CDR3 sequences, around 14% seen once. This sample comprised CD8+ T cells sorted from PBMCs, obtained 5 days after vaccination. These receptor sequences come from a man aged 45 to 65 who received an inactivated influenza vaccine. Both conserved end residues are part of each CDR3. The D gene is left open where the match is weak. Clone size is not always given. Where it is, it says once, few, many or a class for expanded clones.

v_gene	abundance	j_gene	d_gene	CDR3nt	CDR3aa
TRBV15	NA	TRBJ2-1	NA	TGTGCCACCACCTCCGATGGGGTCTTAGCGGATGGAAATGAGCAGTTCTTC	CATTSDGVLADGNEQFF
TRBV12-3/TRBV12-4	few	TRBJ1-1	NA	TGTGCCAGCAGCGTAGATCGCGAGGCTTTCTTT	CASSVDREAFF
TRBV29-1	few	TRBJ2-2	TRBD2	TGCAGCGCCGTCGGGGGGGGGAACACCGGGGAGCTGTTTTTT	CSAVGGGNTGELFF
TRBV6-2/TRBV6-3	few	TRBJ2-1	TRBD2	TGTGCCAGCAGTTACTCGTTCGGATCCCTAGCGGGAGTGGGGGGGGATGAGCAGTTCTTC	CASSYSFGSLAGVGGDEQFF
TRBV7-2	many	TRBJ2-7	TRBD2	TGTGCCAGCAGCTCGGGGACTAGCGGCTACGAGCAGTACTTC	CASSSGTSGYEQYF
TRBV7-8	NA	TRBJ2-2	NA	TGTGCCAGCAGCTTGTTGCGGGAGCTGTTTTTT	CASSLLRELFF
TRBV4-3	NA	TRBJ2-2	TRBD2	TGCGCCAGCAGCCAAGCGGGAGGGGCCGGGGAGCTGTTTTTT	CASSQAGGAGELFF
TRBV5-1	few	TRBJ1-2	TRBD1	TGCGCCAGCAGCACGTTCCCGGGACAGGGTTCTGGCTACACCTTC	CASSTFPGQGSGYTF
TRBV5-1	few	TRBJ1-1	TRBD1	TGCGCCAGCAGCTTGGCGGGACAGGGGGTGAGTGAAGCTTTCTTT	CASSLAGQGVSEAFF
TRBV13	NA	TRBJ2-7	NA	TGTGCCAGCAGCTTAGACGGGAGCTCCTACGAGCGGTACTTC	CASSLDGSSYERYF
TRBV28	few	TRBJ2-7	NA	TGTGCCAGCAGTTTAAGGGTAGGGCTAGCGTACGAGCAGTACTTC	CASSLRVGLAYEQYF
TRBV28	NA	TRBJ2-7	TRBD1	TGTGCCAGCAGTCAACAGGGGATCTACGAGCAGTACTTC	CASSQQGIYEQYF
TRBV5-5	few	TRBJ2-3	NA	TGTGCCAGCAGCTTGGCGGGGTACACCCTAGGCACAGATACGCAGTATTTT	CASSLAGYTLGTDTQYF
TRBV5-1	NA	TRBJ2-3	NA	TGCGCCAGCAGTCCCGATTTGCGGTTTAGCACAGATACGCAGTATTTT	CASSPDLRFSTDTQYF
TRBV20-1	many	TRBJ1-2	NA	TGCAGTGCTAGAGATTTCAAGGGGCCGGTCTATGGCTACACCTTC	CSARDFKGPVYGYTF
TRBV9	NA	TRBJ2-6	TRBD1	TGTGCCAGCAGCTCCGGACAGGGGATCTCTGGGGCCAACGTCCTGACTTTC	CASSSGQGISGANVLTF
TRBV7-8	few	TRBJ1-1	NA	TGTGCCAGCAGGGATGAACTTAACACTGAAGCTTTCTTT	CASRDELNTEAFF
TRBV20-1	few	TRBJ2-5	TRBD1	TGCAGTGCTAGAGGGACAGGGCGAGAGACCCAGTACTTC	CSARGTGRETQYF
TRBV5-1	many	TRBJ2-2	NA	TGCGCCAGCAGCTTGACTCTGGGTGGCACCGGGGAGCTGTTTTTT	CASSLTLGGTGELFF
TRBV20-1	NA	TRBJ2-7	NA	TGCAGTGCTAGAGACCCCTCGGGGGGCCCGTACGAGCAGTACTTC	CSARDPSGGPYEQYF
TRBV6-5	NA	TRBJ2-3	NA	TGTGCCAGCAGTTACTTGGGTAGCGGATCCCTCACAGATACGCAGTATTTT	CASSYLGSGSLTDTQYF
TRBV27	NA	TRBJ2-1	TRBD2	TGTGCCAGCCTGGGAGCGGGAGCCCCCTACAATGAGCAGTTCTTC	CASLGAGAPYNEQFF